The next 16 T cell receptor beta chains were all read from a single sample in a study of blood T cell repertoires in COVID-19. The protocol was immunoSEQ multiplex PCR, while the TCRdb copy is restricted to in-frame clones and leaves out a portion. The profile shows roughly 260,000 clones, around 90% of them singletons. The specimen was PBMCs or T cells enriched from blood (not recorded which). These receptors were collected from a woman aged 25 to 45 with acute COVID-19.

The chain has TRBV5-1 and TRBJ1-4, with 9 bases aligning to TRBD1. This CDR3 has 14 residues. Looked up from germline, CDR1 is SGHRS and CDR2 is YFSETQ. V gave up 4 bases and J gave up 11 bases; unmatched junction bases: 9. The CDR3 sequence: CASSQGQGGGKLFF. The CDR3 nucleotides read TGCGCCAGCAGCCAGGGACAGGGCGGAGGGAAACTGTTTTTT.

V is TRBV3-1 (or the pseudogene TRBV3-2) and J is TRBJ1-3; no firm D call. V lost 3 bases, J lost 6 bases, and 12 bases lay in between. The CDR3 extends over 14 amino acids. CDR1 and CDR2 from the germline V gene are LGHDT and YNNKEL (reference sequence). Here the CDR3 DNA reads TGTGCCAGCAGCCAGTCACGGGTGGAAAACACCATATATTTT. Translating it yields CASSQSRVENTIYF.

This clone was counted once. CDR3 amino acids: CASRMTGLIYEQYF. In DNA form, the CDR3 reads TGTGCCAGCAGAATGACAGGGTTAATCTACGAGCAGTACTTC. The chain uses TRBV2 and TRBJ2-7; TRBD1 aligns across 7 bases. CDR1 and CDR2 from the germline V gene are SNHLY and FYNNEI. The CDR3 spans 14 residues. The V and J ends lost 6 bases and 3 bases, in that order; junction bases with no gene match: 8.

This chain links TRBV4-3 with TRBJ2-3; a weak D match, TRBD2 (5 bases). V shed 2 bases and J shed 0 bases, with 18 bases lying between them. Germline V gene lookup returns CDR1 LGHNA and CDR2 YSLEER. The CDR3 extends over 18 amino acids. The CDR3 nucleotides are TGCGCCAGCAGCCAAACCCTGCCCCCAGCGGCTAGCACAGATACGCAGTATTTT. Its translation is CASSQTLPPAASTDTQYF.

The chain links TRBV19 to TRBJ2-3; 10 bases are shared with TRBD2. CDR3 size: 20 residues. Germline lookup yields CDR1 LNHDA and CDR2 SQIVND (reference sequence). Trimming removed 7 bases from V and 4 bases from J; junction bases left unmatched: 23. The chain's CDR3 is CASKGTFPGLARRAADTQYF. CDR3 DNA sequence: TGTGCCAGTAAGGGGACTTTTCCGGGACTAGCGAGGAGGGCCGCAGATACGCAGTATTTT.

DNA for the CDR3: TGTGCCAGTAGTACGACCGGGACAGGGGTACACTATGGCTACACCTTC. Translating it yields CASSTTGTGVHYGYTF. The chain carries TRBV19 and TRBJ1-2; 10 nucleotides match TRBD1. The junction had 8 bases not matched to a gene; V was cut back by 4 bases and J by 3 bases. Germline CDR1 and CDR2: LNHDA and SQIVND (reference sequence). The CDR3 totals 16 residues.

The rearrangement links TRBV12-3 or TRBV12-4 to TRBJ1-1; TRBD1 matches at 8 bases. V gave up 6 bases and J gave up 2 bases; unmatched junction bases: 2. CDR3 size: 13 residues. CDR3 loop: CASSGQGNTEAFF. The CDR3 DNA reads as TGTGCCAGCAGCGGACAGGGAAACACTGAAGCTTTCTTT.

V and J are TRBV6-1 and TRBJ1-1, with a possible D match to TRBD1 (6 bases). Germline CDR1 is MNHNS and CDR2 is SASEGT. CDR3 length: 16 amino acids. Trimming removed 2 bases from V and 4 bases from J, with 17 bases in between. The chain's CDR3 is CASSEWAGRGSTEAFF. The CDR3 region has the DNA TGTGCCAGCAGTGAATGGGCAGGGAGGGGGAGCACTGAAGCTTTCTTT.

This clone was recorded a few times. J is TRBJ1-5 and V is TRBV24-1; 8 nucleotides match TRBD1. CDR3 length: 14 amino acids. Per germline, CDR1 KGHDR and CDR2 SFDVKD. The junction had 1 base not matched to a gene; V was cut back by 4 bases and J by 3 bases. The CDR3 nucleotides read TGTGCCACCAGTGACAGGGGGCACAATCAGCCCCAGCATTTT. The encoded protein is CATSDRGHNQPQHF.

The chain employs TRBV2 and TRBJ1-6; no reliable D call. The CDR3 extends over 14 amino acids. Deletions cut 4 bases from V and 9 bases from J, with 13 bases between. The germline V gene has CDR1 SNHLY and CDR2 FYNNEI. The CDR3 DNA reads TGTGCCAGCAGTGGCCCAACAGCAGGTTCACCCCTCCACTTT. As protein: CASSGPTAGSPLHF.

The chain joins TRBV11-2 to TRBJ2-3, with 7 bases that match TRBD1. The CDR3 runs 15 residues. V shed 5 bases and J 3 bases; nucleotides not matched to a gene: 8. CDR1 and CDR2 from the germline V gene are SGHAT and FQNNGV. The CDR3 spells CASSPDRVGTDTQYF. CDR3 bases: TGTGCCAGCAGCCCCGACAGGGTGGGTACAGATACGCAGTATTTT.

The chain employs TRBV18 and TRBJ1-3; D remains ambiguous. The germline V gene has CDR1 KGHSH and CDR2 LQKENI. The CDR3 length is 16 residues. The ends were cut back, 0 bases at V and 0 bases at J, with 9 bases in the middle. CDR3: CASSPPADNSGNTIYF. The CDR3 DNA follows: TGTGCCAGCTCACCACCGGCAGATAACTCTGGAAACACCATATATTTT.

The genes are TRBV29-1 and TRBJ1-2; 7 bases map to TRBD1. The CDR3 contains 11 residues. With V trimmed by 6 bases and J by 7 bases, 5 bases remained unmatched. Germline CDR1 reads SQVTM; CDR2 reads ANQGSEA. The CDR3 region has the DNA TGCAGCGTCCGGACAGGACGTGGCTACACCTTC. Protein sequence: CSVRTGRGYTF. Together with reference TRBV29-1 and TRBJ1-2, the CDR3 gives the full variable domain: SAVISQKPSRDICQRGTSLTIQCQVDSQVTMMFWYRQQPGQSLTLIATANQGSEATYESGFVIDKFPISRPNLTFSTLTVSNMSPEDSSIYLCSVRTGRGYTFGSGTRLTVV.

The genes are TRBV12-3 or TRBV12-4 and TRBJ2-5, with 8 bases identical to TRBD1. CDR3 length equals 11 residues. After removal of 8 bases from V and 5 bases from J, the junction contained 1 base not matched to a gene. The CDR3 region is CASQGAETQYF. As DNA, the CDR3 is TGTGCCAGCCAGGGGGCTGAGACCCAGTACTTC.

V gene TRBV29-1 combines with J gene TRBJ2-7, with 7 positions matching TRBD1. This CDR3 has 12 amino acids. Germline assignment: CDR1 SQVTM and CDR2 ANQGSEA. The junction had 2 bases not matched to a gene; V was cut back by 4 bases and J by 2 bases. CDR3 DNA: TGCAGCGTTGGGACAGGCGCCTACGAGCAGTACTTC. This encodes CSVGTGAYEQYF.

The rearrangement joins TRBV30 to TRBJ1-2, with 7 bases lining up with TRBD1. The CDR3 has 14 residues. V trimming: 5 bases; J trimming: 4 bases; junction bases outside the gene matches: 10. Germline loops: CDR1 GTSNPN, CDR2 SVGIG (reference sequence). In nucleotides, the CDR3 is TGTGCCTGGGGTAAACAGGGGTCAATCTATGGCTACACCTTC. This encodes CAWGKQGSIYGYTF.